The entry below describes one T cell receptor beta chain. This entry is derived from a study of shared clonotypes between healthy human individuals. Naivety among CD8 cells was defined by CD45RO negativity and positive CCR7 selection, thereby excluding terminally differentiated effector memory CD45RA+ cells. In the original analysis: ImmunoSEQ sequences covered only the junction and lacked quality scores; filtering therefore differed. TCRdb keeps only in-frame clones here, not all; method: immunoSEQ multiplex PCR. D and trimming come from the DNA, and the V and J calls and clone size come from that table. The sample contains some 2,100,000 clones, approximately 94% of which appear only once. This receptor was obtained from a man aged 18 to 35 in good health. Some clones in this sample may be carry-over from other donors' samples. Sequencing was carried out using naive CD8+ T cells from PBMCs.

CDR3 DNA: TGCGCCAGCAGCTTGGTGGGCAACCGGCAGGACACCATATATTTT. This translates into CASSLVGNRQDTIYF. The gene calls are TRBV5-1 and TRBJ1-3; D ambiguous. Trimming shortened V by 0 bases and J by 8 bases, and 15 bases separated the two germline ends. CDR1 is SGHRS, CDR2 YFSETQ, per germline. CDR3 length equals 15 residues.